This T cell receptor beta chain was identified during a study of T-cell reconstitution after alpha-beta-depleted transplantation in children. Study-level results: About two months after transplant, alpha-beta T cells reportedly came from several hundred expanded graft clones. T-cell counts and diversity at one year post-transplant came mainly from newly produced T cells. Some patients' high day-60 TCRbeta diversity was attributed to recipient cells surviving conditioning.

This clonotype was observed a few times. Antigen unknown. Preparation of the TCRbeta library involved a method that used unique molecular identifiers. Each CDR3 protein is one row after TCRdb ran MiXCR on the PCR reads. Here the sample spans about 510,000 distinct CDR3 sequences, 9.5% to 12% being singletons. The receptor's source is a female patient aged 2 to 10 who had a stem cell transplant for aplastic anemia, so the T cells may come from the graft donor. The sample in question was PBMCs, mostly from graft donor cells, obtained 180 days after TCRalphabeta/CD19-depleted stem cell transplant.

The CDR3 region is CASSDSITASTDTQYF. CDR3 DNA sequence: TGTGCCAGCAGTGACTCGATAACAGCCTCGACAGATACGCAGTATTTT. The chain combines TRBV6-4 with TRBJ2-3, with D unresolved. V lost 0 bases and J lost 3, with 13 bases in between. Germline V CDR1 and CDR2: MRHNA, SNTAGT. The CDR3 consists of 16 residues.